This T cell receptor beta chain was obtained from a study of CD8+CD57+ T cells in acquired aplastic anemia. Background on the study: CD4+ reads averaged about 9.9 million in healthy donors. Overall study findings and caveats: Patients shared twenty-nine CD8+ CDR3 sequences with controls. Any difference that existed in CD8+ Simpson's diversity between patients and controls was not significant.

This clonotype was seen more than once but under ten times. Its matching antigen is unknown. Using genomic DNA as the template, TCR beta VDJ and CDR3 profiling was carried out. TCRdb called the reads again in MiXCR, with one record for every CDR3 protein. Among 200,000 to 250,000 distinct CDR3 sequences listed, 34% were seen once. This CDR3 contains 14 residues. CDR1 ENHRY and CDR2 SYGVKD come from the germline V gene. Unmatched junction bases numbered 12, after V lost 10 bases and J lost 9 bases. The chain combines TRBV10-3 with TRBJ1-6, with 7 positions matching TRBD1. The receptor's source is a human donor in good health, serving as a control. Sequencing used sorted CD4+, CD8+, or CD8+CD57+ T cells (not recorded which) from PBMCs. CDR3 DNA: TGTGCCAGTCTAACAGGGGCCTCAGGTTCACCCCTCCACTTT. This gives the protein CASLTGASGSPLHF.